A single T cell receptor (beta chain) is shown here with its context. Its binding antigen is unknown. No base-level quality is on record; no much larger clone is a single base apart. Collaborating institutions collected whole blood in K2EDTA tubes following their own protocols. For TCRbeta analysis, collaborators shipped samples as frozen whole blood, isolated PBMCs, or DNA extracted from either of those sample types. This sample is part of a study of blood T cell repertoires in COVID-19 (dated by TCRdb to the early 2020s). Some background on the complete study: The collaborator samples originated in the United States, Italy and Spain and spanned the acute and convalescent phases of COVID-19. The prospective study material was composed of cDNA or gDNA derived from T cells, B-cell-depleted T cells, or PBMCs. The dataset comprised deeply sampled blood TCRbeta repertoires from subjects exposed to, actively infected with, or recovered from COVID-19. The repertoires were released in a freely available public database intended as a resource for research on the immune response to SARS-CoV-2. The samples were drawn from two sources: the first 160 participants of the ongoing ImmuneRACE study, and 1,200 or so subjects contributed by 6 global collaborators. The sample metadata nearly always contained a de-identified subject ID, COVID-19 status, age in years and sex. HLA class I and class II types, where available, came from metadata supplied by the sample provider rather than from assay-based typing.

Points the paper makes about the study in general: How much clinical and demographic metadata was included differed by source and by participant, and the metadata was provided uncurated.

The CDR3 starts with the cysteine, ends with the phenylalanine, and has 12 residues. Kept here is only the CDR3 DNA, which spans 36 bases and is read in frame from base 1. V is shortened by 0 bases, J by 7 bases, and the region joining them spans 7 bases. From a lookup of the germline V gene (reference sequence), CDR1 and CDR2 are GTSNPN and SVGIG. The immunoSEQ Assay, a bias-controlled multiplex PCR, was used to amplify TCRbeta CDR3 regions from genomic DNA. The original methods were these. The number of nucleated cells in each sample was estimated from the amplification of reference gene primers within the assay. Sequence reads were collapsed and filtered to measure the absolute abundance of every unique TCRbeta CDR3 rearrangement. For each sample, productive Simpson clonality was calculated by taking the square root of Simpson's diversity index across productive rearrangements. TCRdb holds this immuneACCESS table with in-frame rearrangements only. Some clones are missing; in checked studies, unresolved V genes explain under half, and the rest has no known cause. The DNA was the basis for D and trimming; V, J and clone size are from that table. This sample is represented by some 82,000 clones; about nine tenths of them were singletons. The ten largest clones add up to roughly 2% of the sample.

The clonotype was recovered from a woman aged 50 to 65 in a cohort sampled during active COVID-19. In this chain, TRBV30 is recombined with TRBJ2-1; 6 matching bases give a weak D call of TRBD1. Sequences were obtained from peripheral blood. For the CDR3, the sequence is CAWSVRGNEQFF. The DNA is TGTGCCTGGAGTGTAAGGGGGAATGAGCAGTTCTTC.